This TCR beta chain derives from a study of PD-1 blockade in mismatch repair-deficient tumors (dated by TCRdb to the late 2010s). Study-level background: The trial enrolled some 90 consecutive patients with some twelve mismatch repair-deficient cancer types between late 2013 and 2016, all previously treated and progressing. Tumor-associated T cell clones were tracked in the peripheral blood of patients responding to PD-1 blockade by deep sequencing of TCR CDR3 regions. Summary of the overall study and its limitations: After pembrolizumab, tumor-resident clones, which were often undetectable in blood before treatment, expanded rapidly and then contracted, generally ahead of radiologic responses.

CDR1 LGHNA and CDR2 YSLEER are derived from the germline V gene. For this chain, trimming is 1 base at the V end and 8 bases at the J end, and the number of junction bases without a gene match is 7. The CDR3 has 15 amino acids, counting the end cysteine and phenylalanine. CDR3 DNA is the only sequence kept; it has 45 bases, read in frame from the first base. The library was built by means of the immunoSEQ multiplex PCR assay. TCRdb took this table from immuneACCESS and kept in-frame rearrangements with V and J called. Such tables lack part of the clones; where checked against another copy, unresolved V genes explain under half of the gap, and the rest is unexplained. For this sample the table gives around 38,000 clones, of which roughly three quarters were detected only once. Together, the top ten hold under 25% of the sample. Mismatch repair deficiency was established in every enrolled patient by polymerase chain reaction or immunohistochemistry. Three patients who responded to pembrolizumab therapy underwent TCR sequencing. In the phase II trial, pembrolizumab PD-1 blockade was tested prospectively in advanced mismatch repair-deficient cancers, no matter which tissue of origin the cancers came from. Peripheral blood T cell samples were serially collected before and at multiple times after PD-1 blockade was started. Blood sampling time points were reported as weeks after the first dose of pembrolizumab.

Comments on this clone: It lacks a known antigen. The sample holds no much larger clone one base away, and base qualities are not on file.

The TCR originated in an adult with mismatch repair-deficient cancer. The chain is encoded by TRBV4-3 joined to TRBJ2-1; 8 central nucleotides agree with TRBD2. This specimen consisted of peripheral blood, obtained 4 weeks after starting pembrolizumab. CDR3 reads: CASSQAGTGGHEQFF. The DNA reads TGCGCCAGCAGCCAAGCAGGGACGGGAGGGCATGAGCAGTTCTTC.